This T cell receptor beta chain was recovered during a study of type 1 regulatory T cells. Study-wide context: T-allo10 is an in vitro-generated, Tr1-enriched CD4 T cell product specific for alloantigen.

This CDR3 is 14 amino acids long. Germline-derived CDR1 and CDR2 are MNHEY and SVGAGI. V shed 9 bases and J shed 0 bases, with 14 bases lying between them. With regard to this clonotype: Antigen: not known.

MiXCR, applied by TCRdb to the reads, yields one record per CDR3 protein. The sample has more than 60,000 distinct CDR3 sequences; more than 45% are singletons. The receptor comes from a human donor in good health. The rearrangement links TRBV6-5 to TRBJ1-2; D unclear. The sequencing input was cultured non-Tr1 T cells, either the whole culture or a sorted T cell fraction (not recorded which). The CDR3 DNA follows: TGTGCCAGTACACAAAATCCTCCTAACTATGGCTACACCTTC. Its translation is CASTQNPPNYGYTF.